This T cell receptor (beta chain) is drawn from a study of cytomegalovirus exposure and HLA in healthy donors. Study details: In an early release, HLA-typed donors contributed 77 million or so unique TCR sequences.

Primers included in the PCR were 60 Vbeta and 13 Jbeta primers. Data came from immunoSEQ multiplex PCR; TCRdb stores just in-frame clones and leaves some out. The table shows more than 130,000 clones, with about 80% occurring only once. The CDR3 extends over 17 amino acids. Germline V CDR1 and CDR2: MNHEY, SMNVEV (reference sequence). Between the trimmed V and J ends, which lost 4 bases and 4 bases, there was a span of 22 bases. The TCR was taken from a man aged 18 to 29 in good health and CMV-seronegative. The genes are TRBV27 and TRBJ1-1; perhaps TRBD1 as D (5 bases). The sample consisted of PBMCs. The CDR3 DNA reads as TGTGCCAGCAGTTGGGGGGGGACTCCGAGGGATCGCACTGAAGCTTTCTTT. This encodes CASSWGGTPRDRTEAFF.